This is a list of T cell receptor beta chains from one sample in a study of cytomegalovirus exposure and HLA in healthy donors. Sequencing used immunoSEQ multiplex PCR; TCRdb keeps in-frame clones, though not all of them. The sample lists some 250,000 clones, roughly 87% occurring once. Sequenced sample: PBMCs. Receptors were obtained from a woman in her thirties or forties in good health and CMV-seropositive. Each CDR3 is given with its conserved first and last residue. A D gene is named only where the DNA matches it firmly. Not all rows give a size; the values are once, few, many and, for expanded clones, a class.

d_call	v_call	j_call	clone_size	cdr3_aa	cdr3_nt
TRBD2	TRBV4-3	TRBJ2-1	.	CASSPVGTSKRNEQFF	TGCGCCAGCAGCCCAGTTGGGACTAGCAAACGCAATGAGCAGTTCTTC
.	TRBV6-6	TRBJ1-6	.	CASSYATENNSPLHF	TGTGCCAGCAGTTACGCGACAGAAAATAATTCACCCCTCCACTTT
TRBD2	TRBV5-1	TRBJ2-5	.	CASTSSGSQETQYF	TGCGCCAGCACAAGTAGCGGGAGCCAAGAGACCCAGTACTTC
.	TRBV6-1	TRBJ1-1	.	CASSLNPEENTEAFF	TGTGCCAGCAGTTTGAACCCGGAGGAAAACACTGAAGCTTTCTTT
TRBD2	TRBV9	TRBJ2-2	.	CASSGGGGGAIGELFF	TGTGCCAGCAGCGGGGGCGGCGGGGGGGCCATCGGGGAGCTGTTTTTT
TRBD1	TRBV6-5	TRBJ2-7	once	CASGSAGTGYNEQYF	TGTGCCAGCGGAAGCGCCGGGACAGGCTATAACGAGCAGTACTTC
.	TRBV21-1	TRBJ1-1	.	CASSKEGTMNTEAFF	TGTGCCAGCAGCAAGGAGGGGACCATGAACACTGAAGCTTTCTTT
.	TRBV28	TRBJ2-5	.	CASSSSTIQETQYF	TGTGCCAGCAGTTCTTCTACGATCCAAGAGACCCAGTACTTC
TRBD2	TRBV15	TRBJ2-5	.	CATSRAAGVYF	TGTGCCACCAGCAGAGCAGCGGGAGTTTACTTC
TRBD1	TRBV6-5	TRBJ2-1	.	CASSSWTGEYNEQFF	TGTGCCAGCAGTTCCTGGACAGGGGAGTACAATGAGCAGTTCTTC
.	TRBV29-1	TRBJ1-2	.	CSVEGLLDYGYTF	TGCAGCGTTGAAGGGCTCCTCGACTATGGCTACACCTTC
TRBD2	TRBV6-6	TRBJ2-3	.	CASSWGGVTDTQYF	TGTGCCAGCAGTTGGGGGGGGGTCACAGATACGCAGTATTTT
.	TRBV2	TRBJ1-3	.	CASSGEGISGNTIYF	TGTGCCAGCAGTGGGGAGGGGATCTCTGGAAACACCATATATTTT
TRBD1	TRBV7-6	TRBJ2-7	.	CASSPMTGNMIGGQYF	TGTGCCAGCAGCCCCATGACAGGGAATATGATCGGTGGGCAGTACTTC
.	TRBV7-9	TRBJ1-2	.	CASSPQEGSGYTF	TGTGCCAGCAGCCCGCAGGAGGGGAGTGGCTACACCTTC
TRBD1	TRBV6-5	TRBJ1-4	.	CASSSGPGQGNEKLFF	TGTGCCAGCAGTTCTGGTCCGGGACAGGGGAATGAAAAACTGTTTTTT
TRBD1	TRBV7-9	TRBJ2-5	.	CASSLIETGGADQETQYF	TGTGCCAGCAGCTTGATCGAGACAGGGGGCGCCGACCAAGAGACCCAGTACTTC
TRBD1	TRBV6-5	TRBJ1-5	.	CASSGTGGNQPQHF	TGTGCCAGCAGTGGGACAGGGGGCAATCAGCCCCAGCATTTT
.	TRBV5-1	TRBJ2-1	once	CASSLVRDEQFF	TGCGCCAGCAGCTTGGTACGGGATGAGCAGTTCTTC
.	TRBV28	TRBJ1-2	.	CASSTTGGNYGYTF	TGTGCCAGCAGTACAACGGGGGGAAACTATGGCTACACCTTC
TRBD1	TRBV7-2	TRBJ2-1	.	CASSFTDRGGNEQFF	TGTGCCAGCAGCTTCACGGACAGGGGAGGGAATGAGCAGTTCTTC
TRBD1	TRBV7-9	TRBJ1-4	.	CAGGDRGNEKLFF	TGTGCCGGCGGGGACAGGGGGAATGAAAAACTGTTTTTT
.	TRBV25-1	TRBJ2-1	.	CASSVVPNEQFF	TGTGCCAGCAGTGTAGTTCCGAATGAGCAGTTCTTC
TRBD1	TRBV19	TRBJ1-1	.	CASSFLRDRGTEAFF	TGTGCCAGTAGTTTCCTCCGGGACAGGGGCACTGAAGCTTTCTTT
TRBD2	TRBV11-3	TRBJ2-1	.	CASSLGGTSGYNEQFF	TGTGCCAGCAGCTTAGGAGGAACTAGCGGCTACAATGAGCAGTTCTTC
.	TRBV19	TRBJ2-6	.	CASPWGDPFFSGANVLTF	TGTGCCAGCCCCTGGGGGGACCCCTTCTTCTCTGGGGCCAACGTCCTGACTTTC
.	TRBV19	TRBJ2-7	.	CASSSLDYEQYF	TGTGCCAGTAGTTCCCTAGATTACGAGCAGTACTTC
.	TRBV5-1	TRBJ1-4	once	CASSLSPEDSLFF	TGCGCCAGCAGCTTGTCCCCGGAGGATTCGCTGTTTTTT
.	TRBV7-2	TRBJ1-2	.	CASSGQTYYGYTF	TGTGCCAGCAGCGGGCAGACGTATTATGGCTACACCTTC
.	TRBV25-1	TRBJ2-7	.	CASSRQSSYEQYF	TGTGCCAGCAGCAGACAGTCCTCCTACGAGCAGTACTTC
.	TRBV29-1	TRBJ2-2	few	CSVGTSNTGELFF	TGCAGCGTTGGCACATCGAACACCGGGGAGCTGTTTTTT
TRBD2	TRBV4-1	TRBJ2-3	.	CASSPGTSGTLDTQYF	TGCGCCAGCAGCCCCGGGACTAGCGGGACTCTAGATACGCAGTATTTT
TRBD2	TRBV6-1	TRBJ2-3	few	CASSELLAGGTYDFRDTQYF	TGTGCCAGCAGTGAGCTACTAGCGGGGGGGACTTATGATTTCCGGGATACGCAGTATTTT
TRBD2	TRBV11-2	TRBJ2-1	.	CASSSTSGSYNEQFF	TGTGCCAGCAGCTCGACTAGCGGGAGCTACAATGAGCAGTTCTTC
.	TRBV13	TRBJ2-7	.	CASSFKVELLHSYEQYF	TGTGCCAGCAGCTTTAAAGTGGAGCTATTACACTCCTACGAGCAGTACTTC
.	TRBV5-4	TRBJ1-4	.	CASSLWLRHGEKLFF	TGTGCCAGCAGCTTGTGGCTACGACACGGAGAAAAACTGTTTTTT
.	TRBV9	TRBJ1-1	.	CASSVAGLTEAFF	TGTGCCAGCAGCGTAGCAGGGCTCACTGAAGCTTTCTTT
.	TRBV2	TRBJ1-3	.	CASKGRAGNTIYF	TGTGCCAGCAAAGGCAGGGCTGGAAACACCATATATTTT
TRBD1	TRBV29-1	TRBJ1-2	.	CSVATGQLNYGYTF	TGCAGCGTGGCCACGGGACAGTTAAACTATGGCTACACCTTC
.	TRBV5-6	TRBJ1-2	.	CASSFVWRGDGYGYTF	TGTGCCAGCAGCTTTGTTTGGCGGGGGGATGGCTATGGCTACACCTTC
TRBD2	TRBV11-3	TRBJ2-4	.	CASSLGTSSKNIQYF	TGTGCCAGCAGCTTAGGGACTAGCTCCAAAAACATTCAGTACTTC
TRBD1	TRBV7-9	TRBJ1-2	.	CASSLGQGAGYTF	TGTGCCAGCAGCTTAGGACAGGGGGCAGGCTACACCTTC
.	TRBV19	TRBJ2-7	.	CASSEGHRYEQYF	TGTGCCAGTAGTGAGGGACACCGCTACGAGCAGTACTTC
TRBD1	TRBV5-1	TRBJ1-1	.	CASSDGQGANTEAFF	TGCGCCAGCAGCGATGGACAGGGGGCGAACACTGAAGCTTTCTTT
TRBD2	TRBV5-1	TRBJ2-3	.	CASSPRTSSMKDTQYF	TGCGCCAGCAGCCCTCGGACTAGCTCAATGAAAGATACGCAGTATTTT
.	TRBV7-9	TRBJ2-5	.	CASSLVFLSGTQYF	TGTGCCAGCAGCTTAGTGTTCCTCTCGGGGACCCAGTACTTC
TRBD1	TRBV9	TRBJ1-4	.	CASSVEGQLNEKLFF	TGTGCCAGCAGCGTAGAGGGACAGTTGAATGAAAAACTGTTTTTT
TRBD2	TRBV7-9	TRBJ2-1	few	CASSLGSGRWNEQFF	TGTGCCAGCAGCTTGGGAAGCGGGAGGTGGAATGAGCAGTTCTTC
TRBD2	TRBV19	TRBJ2-1	.	CASSMGGGGVTNEQFF	TGTGCCAGTAGTATGGGAGGCGGGGGGGTAACCAATGAGCAGTTCTTC
TRBD2	TRBV10-3	TRBJ2-1	.	CAISESGTSPYNEQFF	TGTGCCATCAGTGAGTCCGGGACTAGCCCCTACAATGAGCAGTTCTTC
.	TRBV6-5	TRBJ1-1	.	CASHTPKTEAFF	TGTGCTTCCCACACCCCGAAAACTGAAGCTTTCTTT
.	TRBV5-5	TRBJ1-1	few	CASSLNSNTEAFF	TGTGCCAGCAGCTTAAACTCGAACACTGAAGCTTTCTTT
TRBD1	TRBV7-2	TRBJ1-2	.	CASSQGQARGYTF	TGTGCCAGCAGCCAAGGACAGGCCCGAGGCTACACCTTC
TRBD1	TRBV18	TRBJ1-1	.	CASSPVGTVNTEAFF	TGTGCCAGCTCACCCGTGGGGACAGTGAACACTGAAGCTTTCTTT
.	TRBV9	TRBJ2-3	few	CASSVVDTAIDTQYF	TGTGCCAGCAGCGTAGTAGACACCGCGATAGATACGCAGTATTTT